The 15 T cell receptor beta chains given below trace back to one sample, sequenced in a study of blood T cell repertoires in COVID-19. TCRdb's copy holds only in-frame clones and misses some; the assay was immunoSEQ multiplex PCR. The sample lists fewer than 350,000 clones; 80% to 90% were seen once. The specimen was peripheral blood. These receptors were collected from a man in his forties or fifties with acute or convalescent COVID-19.

There are a few counts of this clone. The rearrangement joins TRBV10-3 to TRBJ2-7; D might be TRBD1 (6 bases). The CDR3 contains 15 residues. V was clipped by 6 bases and J by 5 bases, with 20 bases between them. Germline loops: CDR1 ENHRY, CDR2 SYGVKD. This CDR3 is CAISLTGTPYDEQYF. The CDR3 nucleotides are TGTGCCATCAGCCTTACCGGGACACCCTACGACGAGCAGTACTTC.

The V and J genes are TRBV5-1 and TRBJ2-1; D call uncertain. The germline V gene has CDR1 SGHRS and CDR2 YFSETQ. Trimming shortened V by 0 bases and J by 0 bases, and 4 bases separated the two germline ends. The CDR3 runs to 14 residues. In nucleotides, the CDR3 is TGCGCCAGCAGCTTGGGGAGCTCCTACAATGAGCAGTTCTTC. It encodes CASSLGSSYNEQFF.

The J gene is TRBJ2-1, the V gene TRBV7-3; weak D call: TRBD1 (5 bases). The V gene's germline CDR1 is SGHTA and CDR2 FQGTGA. This CDR3 contains 13 residues. Trimming removed 2 bases from V and 8 bases from J, with 10 bases in between. In nucleotides, the CDR3 is TGTGCCAGCAGCTTATTAGGGGCCTATGAGCAGTTCTTC. It codes for CASSLLGAYEQFF.

The chain has TRBV5-1 and TRBJ1-2, with D possibly TRBD1 on 5 matching bases. The length of the CDR3 is 15 residues. The V gene lost 2 bases and the J gene lost 8 bases, with 19 bases spanning the gap. Germline V gene sequence: CDR1 SGHRS, CDR2 YFSETQ. DNA for the CDR3: TGCGCCAGCAGCTTTCAAGCAGGGCCATCCGGGGGCTACACCTTC. Its protein product is CASSFQAGPSGGYTF. The full variable domain, completed using reference TRBV5-1 and TRBJ1-2, is KAGVTQTPRYLIKTRGQQVTLSCSPISGHRSVSWYQQTPGQGLQFLFEYFSETQRNKGNFPGRFSGRQFSNSRSEMNVSTLELGDSALYLCASSFQAGPSGGYTFGSGTRLTVV.

The chain employs TRBV12-3 or TRBV12-4 and TRBJ1-5; D is undetermined. V was cut by 5 bases and J by 8 bases, with 10 bases left in between. The CDR3 has 12 residues. In DNA form, the CDR3 reads TGTGCCAGCAGTCTAAATCCGGAGCCCCAGCATTTT. Encoded protein: CASSLNPEPQHF.

The gene calls are TRBV2 and TRBJ2-3; weak D call: TRBD2 (7 bases). Looked up from germline, CDR1 is SNHLY and CDR2 is FYNNEI. The V end was cut by 6 bases, the J end by 0 bases, with 10 bases between. The CDR3 has 14 residues. The CDR3 DNA is TGTGCCAGCAGGGGGGGGGCGAGCACAGATACGCAGTATTTT. It yields the protein CASRGGASTDTQYF.

On this clone itself: The junction departs from germline at one end; a sequencing error may be responsible. The CDR3 sequence: CASSLGPRERPSF. The CDR3, as DNA: TGCGCCAGCAGCTTGGGCCCCCGGGAAAGGCCGTCTTTT. The rearrangement uses TRBV5-1 and TRBJ1-1; no firm D call. The CDR3 spans 13 residues. Germline lookup yields CDR1 SGHRS and CDR2 YFSETQ.

The V gene is TRBV7-9, the J gene TRBJ2-7, with D perhaps TRBD2 (6 bases). The CDR3 contains 14 residues. Germline V lookup: CDR1 SEHNR, CDR2 FQNEAQ (reference sequence). Trimming took 8 bases from V and 2 from J, leaving 16 bases between them. CDR3 region: CASVWGDLPYEQYF. The CDR3 coding sequence is TGTGCCAGCGTCTGGGGGGACCTCCCCTACGAGCAGTACTTC.

The CDR3 is CATSREPGLGIYGYTF. The CDR3 DNA sequence: TGTGCCACCAGCAGAGAACCGGGCCTCGGGATCTATGGCTACACCTTC. The chain joins TRBV15 to TRBJ1-2; no clear D gene. Between the trimmed V and J ends, which lost 0 bases and 4 bases, there was a span of 15 bases. The V gene's germline CDR1 is LNHNV and CDR2 YYDKDF (reference sequence). This CDR3 contains 16 residues.

This chain connects TRBV7-9 to TRBJ2-7, with unresolved D. Trimming left V 5 bases short and J 3 bases short, with 11 bases between. From germline, CDR1 is SEHNR and CDR2 FQNEAQ (reference sequence). The CDR3 consists of 13 residues. The CDR3 loop reads CASSQTPLYEQYF. CDR3 in DNA: TGTGCCAGCAGCCAAACCCCACTCTACGAGCAGTACTTC.

The chain employs TRBV27 and TRBJ2-7; 7 bases line up with TRBD1. The germline CDR1 and CDR2 sequences are MNHEY and SMNVEV (reference sequence). The CDR3 contains 13 residues. Trimming at V came to 6 bases and at J to 2 bases, leaving 4 bases not matched to a gene. This chain's CDR3 is CASRRDRAYEQYF. In DNA, the CDR3 is TGTGCCAGCAGAAGGGACAGAGCCTACGAGCAGTACTTC.

The V call is TRBV2, the J call TRBJ1-5; possibly TRBD1 for D (6 bases). This CDR3 has 15 residues. V was cut by 5 bases and J by 5 bases, with 16 bases left in between. The V gene's germline CDR1 is SNHLY and CDR2 FYNNEI. CDR3 in amino acids: CASSPTGRRDQPQHF. The CDR3, as DNA: TGTGCCAGCAGTCCAACAGGGAGAAGAGATCAGCCCCAGCATTTT.

The chain has TRBV7-2 and TRBJ2-1; a weak D match, TRBD1 (6 bases). The CDR3 has 16 amino acids. V shed 0 bases and J shed 7 bases, with 16 bases lying between them. Germline V CDR1 and CDR2: SGHTA, FQGNSA. Here the CDR3 DNA reads TGTGCCAGCAGCTTAGCCCCAGGGGTTACAGGGAATGAGCAGTTCTTC. Residues: CASSLAPGVTGNEQFF.

The chain uses TRBV2 and TRBJ2-7; tentative D call: TRBD2 (6 bases). This CDR3 contains 16 residues. The V end lost 5 bases, the J end lost 0 bases, and 17 bases lay between the germline ends. The V gene's germline CDR1 is SNHLY and CDR2 FYNNEI. The CDR3 reads CASSRTGLETSYEQYF. The CDR3 DNA reads as TGTGCCAGCAGTAGAACGGGACTTGAAACCTCCTACGAGCAGTACTTC.

The chain is built from TRBV5-6 and TRBJ1-6; D not certain. The CDR3 runs to 13 residues. Looked up from germline, CDR1 is SGHDT and CDR2 is YYEEEE. V lost 3 bases and J lost 6, with 7 bases in between. The CDR3, as DNA: TGTGCCAGCAGCTCTAGAGCTAATTCACCCCTCCACTTT. This translates into CASSSRANSPLHF.